This T cell receptor beta chain comes out of a study of shared clonotypes between healthy human individuals. Whole-study results and caveats: Relative to clonotypes present in all four donors, those not shared had lower generation probabilities.

Points on this clone: Its cognate antigen is unknown.

There are 17 residues in the CDR3. V was pared by 3 bases and J by 0 bases, with 5 bases of the junction left unmatched. The germline CDR1 and CDR2 sequences are MGHDK and SYGVNS. At the deep level, the assay was run. Sorted-subset replicate PCR reactions contained around 220 ng DNA, corresponding to approximately 30,000 T cell genomes. Method: immunoSEQ multiplex PCR; TCRdb's copy keeps in-frame clones and lacks some. The table includes fewer than 850,000 clones, around 72% detected once. The clonotype comes from a woman in her 30s in good health. Sequenced sample: memory CD4+ T cells sorted from blood. Stated subset: CD45RA-negative fraction. This rearrangement joins TRBV25-1 to TRBJ2-3; 11 bases match TRBD2. CDR3 sequence reads: CASSDSGTSGSTDTQYF. In DNA, the CDR3 is TGTGCCAGCAGTGACTCAGGGACTAGCGGAAGCACAGATACGCAGTATTTT.